The text below deals with one T cell receptor beta chain. There are no base qualities to consult, and no much larger clone falls within one base. Blood cells were gated as tetramer-binding CD4+ effector-memory gut-homing T cells: CD3+, CD45RA-, CD62L-, integrin beta7+, with lineage markers excluded. Treated celiac disease patients on a gluten-free diet underwent a 14-day oral dietary gluten challenge to study recall of gluten-specific T cells. Sorting was done on an Aria II cell sorter as single cells, plus in bulk whenever tetramer-positive cells were relatively numerous. Peripheral blood mononuclear cells were isolated by Ficoll density gradient centrifugation and cryopreserved before staining. Thawed cells were stained with a pool of PE-conjugated HLA-DQ:gluten tetramers presenting immunodominant gluten epitopes before sorting of tetramer-binding CD4+ T cells. Blood samples underwent tetramer-based enrichment after HLA-DQ:gluten tetramer staining.

Library preparation used 5' RACE. Sequencing was carried out with an Illumina MiSeq. A modified SMART protocol was used to prepare bulk TCR libraries. The original pipeline was this. Selected pRESTO steps were used to preprocess reads, and IMGT/HighV-QUEST was used to assign V, D, J genes and CDR3 junctions. Bulk sequences were retained only if found in at least two replicates with 10 or more cumulative reads. In samples containing more than 20 cells, repertoire diversity was estimated using a Shannon index corrected for undersampling. The public reads were quality trimmed at Q25 with fastp and then assembled into clones with MiXCR by TCRdb, keeping productive beta chains. Merged by CDR3 protein, the rows form single entries marked with the most common genes and DNA. V and J calls and clone size were set by TCRdb, not the authors. This sample lists about 250 distinct CDR3 sequences; roughly 9.6% were detected once. Over 35% of the sample lies in the top ten.

The CDR3, from cysteine to phenylalanine, totals 13 residues. Just the 39-base CDR3 DNA is kept, in frame starting at base 1. The germline V gene provides CDR1 SGHRS and CDR2 YFSETQ. V loses 1 base, J loses 1 base, and the germline ends lie 5 bases apart. This sample stems from a study of T cells during gluten challenge in celiac disease (dated by TCRdb to about 2017). Broadly, across the study: Blood was collected at baseline, day 6 and day 14 of the challenge, and duodenal biopsies at baseline and day 14. On the Illumina MiSeq, single-cell libraries were sequenced paired-end 250 bp and bulk libraries were sequenced paired-end 300 bp. The paper's findings and limits, for the study overall: Increased clonal expansion on day 6 was shown by a lower sample-corrected Shannon diversity of circulating gluten-specific T cells. Circulating gluten-specific T cells peaked on day 6, and the day-6 repertoire appeared to consist largely of expanded preexisting memory clonotypes. Across several patients, about 11-45% of single-cell TCR-alpha/beta clonotypes at the latest time point were also present at baseline; bulk data gave about 52-55%. Only a couple of patients, both with many gluten-specific T cells, had their challenge samples put through bulk sequencing.

The specimen comprised gluten-specific CD4+ T cells sorted from blood using tetramers, sampled at baseline or on day 6, 14 or 28 of gluten challenge (not recorded which). The chain was built from TRBV5-1 and TRBJ2-5, with the D gene not clear enough to name. The sequence was collected from a female donor with celiac disease. The DNA reads TGCGCCAGCAGCTTGATGGGCCAAGAGACCCAGTACTTC. It codes for CASSLMGQETQYF. With all but the CDR3 taken from the reference TRBV5-1 and TRBJ2-5 genes, the full variable domain is: KAGVTQTPRYLIKTRGQQVTLSCSPISGHRSVSWYQQTPGQGLQFLFEYFSETQRNKGNFPGRFSGRQFSNSRSEMNVSTLELGDSALYLCASSLMGQETQYFGPGTRLLVL.